The rows below give T cell receptor beta chains drawn from one sample of a study of shared clonotypes between healthy human individuals. Data came from immunoSEQ multiplex PCR; TCRdb stores just in-frame clones and leaves some out. This sample carries roughly 1.5 million clones, 98% of them seen once, and the ten largest clones take about 0.4%. Material: naive CD4+ T cells sorted from blood. Receptor source: a young man in good health. The CDR3 runs from the conserved cysteine through the conserved F or W. A D gene is named only where the DNA matches it firmly. Size tells how often a clone was seen (once, few, many) or the class of an expanded clone, and some rows leave it out.

j_call	d_call	v_call	clone_size	cdr3_nt	cdr3_aa
TRBJ2-3	TRBD2	TRBV15	NA	TGTGCCACGCGGGAGGGGAGCACAGATACGCAGTATTTT	CATREGSTDTQYF
TRBJ1-5	NA	TRBV4-1	NA	TGCGCCAGCAGCCAAGAGCTGCCGGGGCCCCAGCATTTT	CASSQELPGPQHF
TRBJ1-1	NA	TRBV4-2	NA	TGTGCCAGCAGCCAAGAACGATGGCGGAACACTGAAGCTTTCTTT	CASSQERWRNTEAFF
TRBJ2-7	TRBD2	TRBV2	NA	TGTGCCAGCAGGGGACTAGCGGAGTTCTCCTACGAGCAGTACTTC	CASRGLAEFSYEQYF
TRBJ2-3	NA	TRBV6-6	NA	TGTGCCAGCAGTTACCCAAAAGGGCCGACAGATACGCAGTATTTT	CASSYPKGPTDTQYF
TRBJ2-1	TRBD2	TRBV5-4	once	TGTGCCAGCAGCGAACCACTAGCGGGTATTCTCAATGAGCAGTTCTTC	CASSEPLAGILNEQFF
TRBJ2-2	TRBD2	TRBV19	NA	TGTGCCAGTAGTATAGATCGGCTAGCGGGAGAGTTAAACACCGGGGAGCTGTTTTTT	CASSIDRLAGELNTGELFF
TRBJ2-7	TRBD1	TRBV2	NA	TGTGCCAGCAGTGGTATGGCTCCGGGACAGGGGATTTACGAGCAGTACTTC	CASSGMAPGQGIYEQYF
TRBJ2-7	NA	TRBV7-8	NA	TGTGCCAGCAGCTTATCGTGGGGGACTCTCGTTGGTAGCTCCTACGAGCAGTACTTC	CASSLSWGTLVGSSYEQYF
TRBJ2-7	NA	TRBV10-1	NA	TGCGCCAGCAGTGGTGGCCAGAACGAGCAGTACTTC	CASSGGQNEQYF
TRBJ1-3	TRBD1	TRBV30	NA	TGTGCCTGGAGTGCGACAGGGGAAAACACCATATATTTT	CAWSATGENTIYF
TRBJ2-7	NA	TRBV4-3	NA	TGCGCCAGCAGCCCCAGAAGGGGGGGCCGCTACGAGCAGTACTTC	CASSPRRGGRYEQYF
TRBJ2-3	NA	TRBV11-2	NA	TGTGCCAGCAGCTTAGTGGGGGGCTCAGATACGCAGTATTTT	CASSLVGGSDTQYF
TRBJ1-2	TRBD1	TRBV28	NA	TGTGCCAGCAGTTTGCCCACCGGGACAGGGGCTGGTGGCTACACCTTC	CASSLPTGTGAGGYTF
TRBJ2-7	TRBD1	TRBV7-8	NA	TGTGCCAGCAGCCAGGGGGGACAGGGTTACGAGCAGTACTTC	CASSQGGQGYEQYF
TRBJ2-4	NA	TRBV7-9	NA	TGTGCCAGCAGCCATATCCCGATTACAGTGACCTTAACCAAAAACATTCAGTACTTC	CASSHIPITVTLTKNIQYF
TRBJ2-7	TRBD1	TRBV19	NA	TGTGCCAGTAGTGCAAGGACAGGGGGCAAAGACGAGCAGTACTTC	CASSARTGGKDEQYF
TRBJ1-1	NA	TRBV19	NA	TGTGCCAGTATGAAAACAGTGATTAACACTGAAGCTTTCTTT	CASMKTVINTEAFF
TRBJ2-3	TRBD2	TRBV19	NA	TGTGCCAGTAGTATGTCGCTAGCGGGGGGCACAGATACGCAGTATTTT	CASSMSLAGGTDTQYF
TRBJ1-4	NA	TRBV19	NA	TGTGCCAGTAGTATGATTCCGGACCGCTTTGGGAAACTGTTTTTT	CASSMIPDRFGKLFF
TRBJ1-2	TRBD1	TRBV18	NA	TGTGCCAGCTCACCCAAGGGACAGGGGAGAGGCTACACCTTC	CASSPKGQGRGYTF
TRBJ1-4	NA	TRBV6-1	NA	TGTGCCAGCATGAGACAGAACAATGAAAAACTGTTTTTT	CASMRQNNEKLFF
TRBJ2-7	TRBD1	TRBV28	NA	TGTGCCAGCAGTTCACCCCGGGACAGCCTCTACGAGCAGTACTTC	CASSSPRDSLYEQYF
TRBJ2-3	TRBD2	TRBV4-2	once	TGTGCCAGCAGCCAGAGACTAGCGGGAGGAGGGGCAGATACGCAGTATTTT	CASSQRLAGGGADTQYF
TRBJ2-1	TRBD2	TRBV7-2	NA	TGTGCCAGCAGCTCCCCCGGCGGCGGGAGAAGAACCAATGAGCAGTTCTTC	CASSSPGGGRRTNEQFF
TRBJ2-3	TRBD2	TRBV2	once	TGTGCCAGCAGCCTACCCGTGGGACTAGCGGGCACAGATACGCAGTATTTT	CASSLPVGLAGTDTQYF
TRBJ2-5	TRBD1	TRBV6-1	NA	TGTGCCAGCAGAGATAGCCGGGACAGGGGAGAGACCCAGTACTTC	CASRDSRDRGETQYF
TRBJ2-7	TRBD2	TRBV6-5	NA	TGTGCCAGCGCAACGGGAGGCGCCTACGAGCAGTACTTC	CASATGGAYEQYF
TRBJ2-1	TRBD2	TRBV6-1	NA	TGTGCCAGCAGAGTACTAGCGGGAGGTTACAATGAGCAGTTCTTC	CASRVLAGGYNEQFF
TRBJ2-7	TRBD1	TRBV19	NA	TGTGCCAGTATGGGACAGGGGGCGCGAGAGCAGTACTTC	CASMGQGAREQYF
TRBJ2-3	NA	TRBV29-1	NA	TGCAGCGGGGACGTAGCAGATACGCAGTATTTT	CSGDVADTQYF
TRBJ1-5	NA	TRBV28	NA	TGTGCCAGCAGTTTAGCCGGATATCAGCCCCAGCATTTT	CASSLAGYQPQHF
TRBJ2-3	TRBD2	TRBV4-1	NA	TGCGCCAGCAGCCAAGTCGGCCTAGCGGGAGCCCCTACGCAGCAGTATTTT	CASSQVGLAGAPTQQYF
TRBJ2-7	NA	TRBV10-1	NA	TGCGCCAGCAGTGAAACCCAGGACTACGAGCAGTACTTC	CASSETQDYEQYF
TRBJ2-7	NA	TRBV2	NA	TGTGCCAGCAGTTACAGGGTTTCGGGGGAGCAGTACTTC	CASSYRVSGEQYF
TRBJ2-7	NA	TRBV5-1	NA	TGCGCCAGCACCCCGACAGGTATATCCTACGAGCAGTACTTC	CASTPTGISYEQYF